This T cell receptor (beta chain) was identified during a study of T cells after yellow fever vaccination (dated by TCRdb to about 2019). For context, the study as a whole: The SMART-Seq v4 Ultra Low Input RNA kit was used to prepare libraries from fractions with low cell numbers. Bulk TCR alpha and beta repertoires were sequenced longitudinally to track T-cell clones before and after primary and booster YFV17D yellow fever vaccination. Two healthy male donors made up the cohort, one aged 18 to 29 years and the other aged 30 to 39 years. Blood was drawn at multiple timepoints before and after primary and secondary immunization, with bulk PBMC replicates and cell subsets isolated.

The meaning of the sample's treatment or condition label: live attenuated yellow fever vaccine strain. PBMCs were isolated from peripheral blood using a standard Ficoll-Paque protocol. CD4 and CD8 T-cell fractions were isolated with Dynabeads CD4 and CD8 positive selection kits. TriZol was used to extract RNA from bulk PBMCs, from CD4 and CD8 fractions, and from dextramer-positive and dextramer-negative fractions. TCR cDNA was synthesized by 5'RACE template switching, through which a universal primer site and unique molecular identifiers were introduced. Priming for cDNA synthesis came from both the TCR alpha and TCR beta constant segments. Library amplification used two PCR steps, and the second PCR step added sample barcodes and sequencing adapters. Sequencing of libraries was done on Illumina HiSeq 2500 (2x100 bp) or NovaSeq (2x150 bp). The study's processing was this. Demultiplexing of reads and collapsing into UMI consensus sequences were performed with MIGEC, and V(D)J alignment was carried out with MiXCR. Using edgeR on replicate PBMC samples, clonotypes were called vaccine-responding if FDR was below 0.01 and the log2 fold change was above 5 up to day 15. Each bulk clonotype was labeled CD4 or CD8 based on which sequenced repertoire, CD4 or CD8, contained the clonotype at higher abundance. TCRdb reprocessed the public reads (quality trimming at Q25 with fastp, clone calling with MiXCR) and kept in-frame beta chains. One record per CDR3 amino acid sequence lists the most common genes and DNA. V and J calls and clone size were set by TCRdb, not the authors. The sample yields 65,000 to 90,000 distinct CDR3 sequences; 7.5% to 8% were counted once. Together, the top ten hold approximately 42% of the sample.

This clonotype was seen a few times. Its antigen remains unidentified. No base-level quality is on record; no much larger clone is a single base apart. V loses 7 bases at its end and J loses 2 bases; junction bases beyond the gene matches: 9. The CDR3 spans 15 residues, from the cysteine through the phenylalanine. The sequence is cut down to CDR3 DNA, 45 bases in frame from base 1. Per the germline V gene, SGHRS is the CDR1 and YFSETQ is the CDR2. The paper's findings and limits, for the study overall: Only a couple of donors were included in the study, so the extent to which the findings can be generalized is limited. A small share of clonotypes was detected in both CD4 and CD8 compartments, with the overlap likely arising from convergent recombination. The secondary T-cell response was found to be weaker but faster than the primary response, with a peak reached on day 5 rather than on day 15. Most clones expanded after primary vaccination (96% of CD4 and 88% of CD8) were re-detected after the booster, suggesting that broad memory maintenance occurred. Computational filtering was required because FACS-sorted repertoires could contain abundant contaminating clonotypes from the bulk population.

This receptor chain uses TRBV5-1 and TRBJ2-1; 7 central nucleotides agree with TRBD2. This receptor was taken from a man in his thirties or forties who received the YFV17D yellow fever vaccine. The sequencing here drew on CD8+ T cells sorted from PBMCs, taken on the day of the yellow fever booster vaccination. The CDR3 here reads CASETGTMAYNEQFF. The DNA sequence is given as TGCGCCAGCGAAACCGGGACTATGGCCTACAATGAGCAGTTCTTC.